The 26 T cell receptor beta chains below come from one sample, sequenced in a study of memory CD4+ T cells and cytomegalovirus serostatus. Produced via immunoSEQ multiplex PCR; TCRdb's table is partial and in-frame only. Here the sample spans under 45,000 clones, 78% being singletons. Single viable CD3+CD4+CD8-CD45RO+ cells were sorted as the memory CD4+ T cells. Sequencing was carried out using memory CD4+ T cells from blood. These receptors all come from an adult in good health and CMV-seronegative.

V and J are TRBV19 and TRBJ2-1, with 7 bases aligning to TRBD2. The CDR3 contains 16 residues. The germline CDR1 and CDR2 sequences are LNHDA and SQIVND (reference sequence). V shed 8 bases and J 5 bases; nucleotides not matched to a gene: 15. CDR3 loop: CASLDLGGRSNNEQFF. CDR3 sequence (DNA): TGTGCCAGTCTGGATCTGGGGGGGAGATCTAACAATGAGCAGTTCTTC.

The chain couples TRBV7-6 to TRBJ1-4; D is unresolved. This CDR3 is 16 amino acids long. Trimming left V 1 base short and J 0 bases short, with 9 bases between. Germline CDR1 SGHVS, CDR2 FNYEAQ. The CDR3: CASSLGSQATNEKLFF. The DNA of the CDR3 is TGTGCCAGCAGCTTAGGGTCACAAGCAACTAATGAAAAACTGTTTTTT. The whole variable domain, remainder taken from reference TRBV7-6 and TRBJ1-4, is GAGVSQSPRYKVTKRGQDVALRCDPISGHVSLYWYRQALGQGPEFLTYFNYEAQQDKSGLPNDRFSAERPEGSISTLTIQRTEQRDSAMYRCASSLGSQATNEKLFFGSGTQLSVL.

The rearrangement links TRBV27 to TRBJ2-1; 8 bases fit TRBD1. The trim removed 7 bases at V and 7 bases at J, leaving 12 bases unmatched. Looked up from germline, CDR1 is MNHEY and CDR2 is SMNVEV (reference sequence). The CDR3 is 15 amino acids. CDR3 bases: TGTGCCAGCACCCGAGGACAGGGTAAAATGAATGAGCAGTTCTTC. It translates to CASTRGQGKMNEQFF.

The chain employs TRBV2 and TRBJ2-3; D is undetermined. Trimming left V 3 bases short and J 3 bases short, with 13 bases between. CDR3 size: 15 residues. The V gene's germline CDR1 is SNHLY and CDR2 FYNNEI. The CDR3 DNA is TGTGCCAGCAGTGATGCCCCCTTAGTAACAGATACGCAGTATTTT. Protein product: CASSDAPLVTDTQYF.

CDR3 sequence (DNA): TGTGCCAGCAGTTTTCCTTTGAGGGTGACGGGCACAGATACGCAGTATTTT. Translating it yields CASSFPLRVTGTDTQYF. The chain is built from TRBV28 and TRBJ2-3; D is possibly TRBD2 (5 bases). Germline CDR1 reads MDHEN; CDR2 reads SYDVKM. Deletions cut 3 bases from V and 1 base from J, with 17 bases between. The CDR3 covers 17 residues.

The chain carries TRBV2 and TRBJ2-3, with 11 bases identical to TRBD2. CDR1 is SNHLY, CDR2 FYNNEI, per germline. After removal of 2 bases from V and 3 bases from J, the junction contained 4 bases not matched to a gene. The CDR3 runs 16 residues. The CDR3: CASSEILAGGTDTQYF. The DNA for the CDR3 is TGTGCCAGCAGTGAAATCCTAGCGGGGGGAACAGATACGCAGTATTTT.

The chain has TRBV5-4 and TRBJ2-7; the D gene is possibly TRBD2 (7 bases). CDR1 is SGHNT, CDR2 YYREEE, per germline (reference sequence). This CDR3 contains 14 residues. The V gene lost 3 bases and the J gene lost 0 bases, with 10 bases spanning the gap. CDR3 sequence: CASSSRGGSYEQYF. DNA of the CDR3: TGTGCCAGCAGCTCAAGGGGGGGCTCCTACGAGCAGTACTTC.

CDR3 DNA: TGTGCCAGCAAAACAGGGGGCGAGAACACCGGGGAGCTGTTTTTT. Its protein product is CASKTGGENTGELFF. The chain joins TRBV6-4 to TRBJ2-2, with 9 bases identical to TRBD1. The CDR3 runs 15 residues. Germline V CDR1 and CDR2: MRHNA, SNTAGT. The junction had 4 bases not matched to a gene; V was cut back by 7 bases and J by 1 base.

This clone was recorded a few times. The rearrangement links TRBV5-4 to TRBJ1-6; no firm D call. V was trimmed by 4 bases and J by 8 bases, leaving 16 bases between them. CDR1 is SGHNT and CDR2 is YYREEE in the germline V gene (reference sequence). The CDR3 is 15 amino acids. The CDR3 reads CASSPRLAGDSPLHF. The CDR3 DNA is TGTGCCAGCAGCCCGCGCCTGGCAGGAGATTCACCCCTCCACTTT.

This chain links TRBV29-1 with TRBJ1-2; TRBD1 is a possible D gene (5 bases). V shed 7 bases and J shed 8 bases, with 17 bases lying between them. The CDR3 sequence is 12 residues long. Germline V gene sequence: CDR1 SQVTM, CDR2 ANQGSEA. The DNA for the CDR3 is TGCAGCGCCTCAGGGTGGATTGAGGGCTACACCTTC. It yields the protein CSASGWIEGYTF.

CDR3 nucleotide sequence: TGCGCCAGCAAGAGGACTAGCGGGGGGGAAGAGACCCAGTACTTC. Translation gives CASKRTSGGEETQYF. The gene calls are TRBV10-2 and TRBJ2-5; TRBD2 matches at 15 bases. This CDR3 is built from 15 residues. The germline V gene has CDR1 WSHSY and CDR2 SAAADI. Losses at the gene ends were 7 bases for V and 3 bases for J; bases not matched to a gene: 3.

The chain employs TRBV15 and TRBJ2-1; D is perhaps TRBD2 (5 bases). This CDR3 is built from 14 residues. Trimming cost V 0 bases and J 6 bases, with 9 bases left between them. CDR1 and CDR2 (germline): LNHNV, YYDKDF (reference sequence). The CDR3 sequence: CATSRELVPNEQFF. The DNA of the CDR3 is TGTGCCACCAGCAGAGAACTAGTCCCCAATGAGCAGTTCTTC.

This CDR3 is CASSIRGNQPQHF. CDR3 DNA sequence: TGTGCCAGTAGTATAAGGGGCAATCAGCCCCAGCATTTT. This chain links TRBV19 with TRBJ1-5; D remains ambiguous. V gave up 2 bases and J gave up 2 bases, with 4 bases separating them. This CDR3 has 13 residues. Per the germline V gene, CDR1 is LNHDA and CDR2 is SQIVND (reference sequence).

The rearrangement uses TRBV2 and TRBJ2-2; no firm D call. V dropped 4 bases and J dropped 0 bases, with 6 bases sitting between them. The CDR3 totals 14 residues. CDR1 is SNHLY, CDR2 FYNNEI, per germline. Here the CDR3 reads CASSVHPNTGELFF. CDR3 coding DNA: TGTGCCAGCAGTGTTCATCCGAACACCGGGGAGCTGTTTTTT.

The chain carries TRBV7-2 and TRBJ1-1; unclear D gene. The germline CDR1 and CDR2 sequences are SGHTA and FQGNSA. This CDR3 is built from 14 residues. Trimming left V 0 bases short and J 0 bases short, with 5 bases between. CDR3 amino acids: CASSLAQMNTEAFF. The CDR3 DNA reads TGTGCCAGCAGCTTAGCACAGATGAACACTGAAGCTTTCTTT. Full variable domain (remainder filled in from reference TRBV7-2 and TRBJ1-1): GAGVSQSPSNKVTEKGKDVELRCDPISGHTALYWYRQSLGQGLEFLIYFQGNSAPDKSGLPSDRFSAERTGGSVSTLTIQRTQQEDSAVYLCASSLAQMNTEAFFGQGTRLTVV.

This chain uses TRBV10-3 with TRBJ1-1; D remains ambiguous. In germline, CDR1 is ENHRY, CDR2 SYGVKD. V shed 2 bases and J shed 5 bases, with 6 bases lying between them. The length of the CDR3 is 12 residues. The CDR3 DNA reads TGTGCCATCAGTGAGGAATGGACTGAAGCTTTCTTT. This translates into CAISEEWTEAFF.

CDR3: CATAAGRRGFEGYTF. CDR3 DNA sequence: TGTGCCACCGCGGCGGGCAGGAGGGGTTTTGAGGGCTACACCTTC. V is TRBV6-1 and J is TRBJ1-2, with D possibly being TRBD1 (5 bases). V lost 10 bases and J 8 bases, leaving 26 bases between the germline ends. CDR1 and CDR2 (germline): MNHNS, SASEGT. This CDR3 comprises 15 residues.

The chain couples TRBV19 to TRBJ2-1, with 9 bases identical to TRBD1. Germline assignment: CDR1 LNHDA and CDR2 SQIVND (reference sequence). V gave up 5 bases and J gave up 6 bases; unmatched junction bases: 8. The CDR3 loop spans 15 amino acids. CDR3 in DNA: TGTGCCAGTAGTCCCCCCGGGACAGGGAGCAATGAGCAGTTCTTC. It encodes CASSPPGTGSNEQFF. Complete variable domain (other parts from reference TRBV19 and TRBJ2-1): DGGITQSPKYLFRKEGQNVTLSCEQNLNHDAMYWYRQDPGQGLRLIYYSQIVNDFQKGDIAEGYSVSREKKESFPLTVTSAQKNPTAFYLCASSPPGTGSNEQFFGPGTRLTVL.

CDR3 in amino acids: CASSGGTVNTEAFF. The CDR3, as DNA: TGTGCCAGCAGCGGGGGGACGGTGAACACTGAAGCTTTCTTT. The chain joins TRBV7-8 to TRBJ1-1, with D possibly matching TRBD1 (5 bases). Germline V gene lookup returns CDR1 SGHVS and CDR2 FQNEAQ. The CDR3 spans 14 residues. V lost 5 bases to trimming and J lost 0 bases, with 10 bases between them.

The V call is TRBV19, the J call TRBJ2-5; D is uncertain. CDR3 length equals 14 residues. Germline V gene lookup returns CDR1 LNHDA and CDR2 SQIVND (reference sequence). CDR3: CAPYITVPRVPQYF. DNA of the CDR3: TGTGCGCCCTATATAACGGTACCAAGAGTCCCCCAGTACTTC.

The chain links TRBV5-6 to TRBJ2-7; tentatively, D is TRBD1 (5 bases). The CDR3 covers 16 residues. Trimming removed 2 bases at V and 4 bases at J, with 19 bases between. Per germline, CDR1 SGHDT and CDR2 YYEEEE. The CDR3 coding sequence is TGTGCCAGCAGCTTTGGTTCGACAGCCAAGTTATACGAGCAGTACTTC. It translates to CASSFGSTAKLYEQYF. The full variable domain, with the rest looked up from reference TRBV5-6 and TRBJ2-7, is DAGVTQSPTHLIKTRGQQVTLRCSPKSGHDTVSWYQQALGQGPQFIFQYYEEEERQRGNFPDRFSGHQFPNYSSELNVNALLLGDSALYLCASSFGSTAKLYEQYFGPGTRLTVT.

A note on this clone: Other DNA sequences in this sample translate to the same CDR3. This rearrangement joins TRBV18 to TRBJ2-5, with D uncertain. Germline CDR1 reads KGHSH; CDR2 reads LQKENI. Trimming shortened V by 2 bases and J by 5 bases, and 6 bases separated the two germline ends. This CDR3 is built from 12 residues. The CDR3 reads CASSPGSETQYF. The CDR3 coding sequence is TGTGCCAGCTCACCAGGGTCGGAGACCCAGTACTTC.

In this sample, this clone turned up once. The chain has TRBV2 and TRBJ1-6, with a tentative D call TRBD1 (5 bases). Germline-derived CDR1 and CDR2 are SNHLY and FYNNEI. CDR3 length equals 17 residues. V was pared by 7 bases and J by 10 bases, with 26 bases between. The CDR3 reads CASNLLGLSGGGSPLHF. CDR3 nucleotide sequence: TGTGCCAGCAACCTACTAGGACTCTCGGGGGGTGGCTCACCCCTCCACTTT.

V is TRBV21-1 and J is TRBJ1-5; the table's D gene call, TRBD1, was not cross checked with the DNA. TRBV21-1 is a known pseudogene. The CDR3 covers 13 residues. CDR3 protein: CASRRQGDQPQHF. For the CDR3, the DNA is TGTGCCAGCAGAAGACAGGGAGATCAGCCCCAGCATTTT.

This clone was recorded a few times. This sequence joins TRBV28 and TRBJ2-7; 8 bases align to TRBD1. The CDR3 runs 15 residues. Germline assignment: CDR1 MDHEN and CDR2 SYDVKM. J was trimmed by 3 bases and V by 4 bases; bases with no gene match: 8. CDR3 nucleotides: TGTGCCAGCAGTTCAAGTAGGACAGGGATCTACGAGCAGTACTTC. It yields the protein CASSSSRTGIYEQYF.

The chain joins TRBV19 to TRBJ1-4, with a tentative D call TRBD1 (5 bases). CDR3 size: 13 residues. The V and J ends lost 10 bases and 6 bases respectively, with 15 bases between them. CDR1 and CDR2 from the germline V gene are LNHDA and SQIVND (reference sequence). The CDR3 DNA is TGTGCCACTTGGGGGGGAAAAGATGAAAAACTGTTTTTT. Its translation: CATWGGKDEKLFF.